This TCR beta chain emerged from a study of Ad26.COV2.S vaccination and SARS-CoV-2 variants. Across the whole study: Doses of Ad26.COV2.S were injected into muscle once or twice, 56 days apart.

The treatment is: around 19 received Ad26.COV2.S at low or high dose, single or two shots; 5 received placebo; per-sample allocation not given. It was on day 63 after the first vaccine or placebo injection that samples were taken. Clones were sequenced by immunoSEQ multiplex PCR, and TCRdb holds only the in-frame ones, with some missing. Among roughly 460,000 clones, about 88% were seen once, and the ten largest hold about 1.7%. This clonotype was obtained from a person aged 18-65 years who received the Ad26.COV2.S COVID-19 vaccine or a placebo. The sample in question was peripheral blood, obtained in a trial of Ad26.COV2.S vaccine versus placebo.

Here the CDR3 DNA reads TGTGCCACCGAAGGGGAGGCGGGGTGGCCAGATACGCAGTATTTT. It specifies CATEGEAGWPDTQYF. The V and J genes are TRBV24-1 and TRBJ2-3; possible D gene TRBD2, 6 bases. V dropped 9 bases and J dropped 4 bases, with 19 bases sitting between them. CDR1 is KGHDR and CDR2 is SFDVKD in the germline V gene. The CDR3 spans 15 residues.